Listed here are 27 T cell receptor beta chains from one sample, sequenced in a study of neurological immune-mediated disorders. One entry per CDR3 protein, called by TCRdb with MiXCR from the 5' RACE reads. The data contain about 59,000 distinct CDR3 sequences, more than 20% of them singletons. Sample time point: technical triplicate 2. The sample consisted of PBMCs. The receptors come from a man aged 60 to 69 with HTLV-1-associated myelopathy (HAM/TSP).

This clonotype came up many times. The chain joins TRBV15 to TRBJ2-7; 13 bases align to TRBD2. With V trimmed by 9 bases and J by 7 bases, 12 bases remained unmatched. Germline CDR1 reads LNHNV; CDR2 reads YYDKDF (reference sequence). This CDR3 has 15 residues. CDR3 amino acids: CATKGQPGLAGEQYF. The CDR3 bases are TGTGCCACGAAGGGACAGCCGGGACTAGCGGGAGAGCAGTACTTC. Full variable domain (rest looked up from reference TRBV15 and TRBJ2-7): DAMVIQNPRYQVTQFGKPVTLSCSQTLNHNVMYWYQQKSSQAPKLLFHYYDKDFNNEADTPDNFQSRRPNTSFCFLDIRSPGLGDTAMYLCATKGQPGLAGEQYFGPGTRLTVT.

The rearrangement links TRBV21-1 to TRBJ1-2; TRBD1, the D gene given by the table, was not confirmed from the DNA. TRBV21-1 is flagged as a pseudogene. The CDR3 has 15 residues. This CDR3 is CASSTNTPGQYGYTF. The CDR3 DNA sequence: TGTGCCAGCAGCACAAACACGCCGGGACAGTATGGCTACACCTTC.

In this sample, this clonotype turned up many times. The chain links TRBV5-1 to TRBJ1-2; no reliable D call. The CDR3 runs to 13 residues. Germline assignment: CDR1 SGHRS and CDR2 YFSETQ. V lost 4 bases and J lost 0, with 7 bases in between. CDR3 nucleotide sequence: TGCGCCAGCAGCAAAGAAGCTAACTATGGCTACACCTTC. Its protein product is CASSKEANYGYTF.

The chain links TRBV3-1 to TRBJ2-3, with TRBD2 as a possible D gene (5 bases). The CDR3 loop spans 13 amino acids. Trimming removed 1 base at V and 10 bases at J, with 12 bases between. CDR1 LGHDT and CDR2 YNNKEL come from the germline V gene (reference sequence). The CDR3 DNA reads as TGTGCCAGCAGCCAAGTCTCTAGCAAGGCGCAGTATTTT. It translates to CASSQVSSKAQYF.

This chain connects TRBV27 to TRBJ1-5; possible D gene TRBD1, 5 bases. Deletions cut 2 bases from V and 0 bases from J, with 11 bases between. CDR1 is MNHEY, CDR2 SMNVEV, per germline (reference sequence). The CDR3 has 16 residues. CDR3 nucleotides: TGTGCCAGCAGTTTACAGGGCCCAAATAGCAATCAGCCCCAGCATTTT. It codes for CASSLQGPNSNQPQHF.

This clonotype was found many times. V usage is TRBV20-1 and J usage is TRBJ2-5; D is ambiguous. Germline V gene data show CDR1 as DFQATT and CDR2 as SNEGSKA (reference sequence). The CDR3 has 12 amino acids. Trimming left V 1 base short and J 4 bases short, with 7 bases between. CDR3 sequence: CSARGVTETQYF. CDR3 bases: TGCAGTGCTAGAGGAGTTACAGAGACCCAGTACTTC.

Here the CDR3 DNA reads TGCAGTGCAGGGGGACCGACTAGGCCTTACGAGCAGTACTTC. It yields the protein CSAGGPTRPYEQYF. The V gene is TRBV20-1, the J gene TRBJ2-7; possibly TRBD1 or TRBD2 for D (6 bases each). Between the trimmed V and J ends, which lost 6 bases and 4 bases, there was a span of 19 bases. In germline, CDR1 is DFQATT, CDR2 SNEGSKA (reference sequence). There are 14 residues in the CDR3.

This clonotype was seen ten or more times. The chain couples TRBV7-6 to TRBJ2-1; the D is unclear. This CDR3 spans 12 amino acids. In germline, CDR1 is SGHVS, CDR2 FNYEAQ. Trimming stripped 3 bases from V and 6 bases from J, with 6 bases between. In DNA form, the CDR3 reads TGTGCCAGCAGCTTTGACACCAATGAGCAGTTCTTC. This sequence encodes CASSFDTNEQFF. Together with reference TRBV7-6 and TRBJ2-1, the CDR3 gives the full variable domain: GAGVSQSPRYKVTKRGQDVALRCDPISGHVSLYWYRQALGQGPEFLTYFNYEAQQDKSGLPNDRFSAERPEGSISTLTIQRTEQRDSAMYRCASSFDTNEQFFGPGTRLTVL.

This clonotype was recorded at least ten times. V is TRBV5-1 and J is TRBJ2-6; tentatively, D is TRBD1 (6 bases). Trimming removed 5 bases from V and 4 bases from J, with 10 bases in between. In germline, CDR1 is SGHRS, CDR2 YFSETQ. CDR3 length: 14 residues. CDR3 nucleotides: TGCGCCAGCAGTACCACAGGGGGGGCCAACGTCCTGACTTTC. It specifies CASSTTGGANVLTF.

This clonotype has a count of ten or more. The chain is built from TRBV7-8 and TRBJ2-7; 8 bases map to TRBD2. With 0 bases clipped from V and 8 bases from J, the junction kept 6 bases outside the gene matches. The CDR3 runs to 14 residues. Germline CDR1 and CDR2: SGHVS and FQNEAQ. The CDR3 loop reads CASSLASGRVKQYF. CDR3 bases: TGTGCCAGCAGCTTAGCCAGCGGGAGAGTTAAGCAGTACTTC.

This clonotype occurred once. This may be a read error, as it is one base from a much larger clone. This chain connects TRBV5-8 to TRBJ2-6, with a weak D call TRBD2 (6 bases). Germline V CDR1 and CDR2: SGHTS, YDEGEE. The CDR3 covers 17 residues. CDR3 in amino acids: CASSSRVGPGGANVLNF. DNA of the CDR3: TGTGCCAGCAGCTCCAGGGTTGGTCCGGGCGGGGCCAACGTCCTGAATTTC.

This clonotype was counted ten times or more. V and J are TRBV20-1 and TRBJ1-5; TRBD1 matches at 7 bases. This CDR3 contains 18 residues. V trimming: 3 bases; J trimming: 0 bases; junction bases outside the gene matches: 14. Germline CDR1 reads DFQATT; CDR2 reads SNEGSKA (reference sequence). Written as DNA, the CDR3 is TGCAGTGCTAGGGGGCCAGCAGGGGGACTTTATAGCAATCAGCCCCAGCATTTT. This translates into CSARGPAGGLYSNQPQHF.

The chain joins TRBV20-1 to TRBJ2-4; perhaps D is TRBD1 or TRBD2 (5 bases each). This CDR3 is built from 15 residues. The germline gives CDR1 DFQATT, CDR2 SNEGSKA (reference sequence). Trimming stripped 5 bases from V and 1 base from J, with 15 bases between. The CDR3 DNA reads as TGCAGTGCTCGGGGCCCTAACTCGGCCAAAAACATTCAGTACTTC. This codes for CSARGPNSAKNIQYF.

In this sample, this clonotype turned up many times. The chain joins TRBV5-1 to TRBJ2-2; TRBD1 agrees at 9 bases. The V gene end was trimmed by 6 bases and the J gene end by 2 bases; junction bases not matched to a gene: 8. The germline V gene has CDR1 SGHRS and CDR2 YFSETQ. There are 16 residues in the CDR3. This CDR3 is CASIPGQGGNTGELFF. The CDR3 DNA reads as TGCGCCAGCATTCCGGGACAGGGAGGTAACACCGGGGAGCTGTTTTTT.

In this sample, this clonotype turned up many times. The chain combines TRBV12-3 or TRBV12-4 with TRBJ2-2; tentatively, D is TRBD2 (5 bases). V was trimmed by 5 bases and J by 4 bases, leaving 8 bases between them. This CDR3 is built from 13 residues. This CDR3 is CASSPRATGELFF. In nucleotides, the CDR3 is TGTGCCAGCAGTCCGCGGGCCACCGGGGAGCTGTTTTTT.

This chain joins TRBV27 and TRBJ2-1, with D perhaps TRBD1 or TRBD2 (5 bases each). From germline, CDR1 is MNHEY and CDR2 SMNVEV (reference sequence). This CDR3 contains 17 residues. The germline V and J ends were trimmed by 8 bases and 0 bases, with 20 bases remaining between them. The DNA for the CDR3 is TGTGCCAGCTCCATTGGATGGGGGAGCAGCTCCTACAATGAGCAGTTCTTC. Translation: CASSIGWGSSSYNEQFF.

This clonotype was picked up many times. CDR3 DNA sequence: TGCGCCAGCAGCTTGGATGGACAGGTGGTCGGGGCCAACGTCCTGACTTTC. This encodes CASSLDGQVVGANVLTF. J is TRBJ2-6 and V is TRBV5-1; 7 bases are shared with TRBD1. Germline CDR1 reads SGHRS; CDR2 reads YFSETQ. V lost 0 bases to trimming and J lost 4 bases; unmatched junction nucleotides: 7. CDR3 size: 17 residues.

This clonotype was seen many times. The CDR3 nucleotides read TGTGCCAGCAGCTTTTCGACGAGGGGGGATCAGCCCCAGCATTTT. Translation: CASSFSTRGDQPQHF. The chain recombines TRBV5-5 with TRBJ1-5; perhaps TRBD1 as D (6 bases). The germline gives CDR1 SGHKS, CDR2 YYEKEE (reference sequence). V was clipped by 2 bases and J by 5 bases, with 14 bases between them. This CDR3 has 15 residues.

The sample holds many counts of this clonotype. The chain's CDR3 is CASSSEPGNEQFF. The CDR3 DNA sequence: TGTGCCAGCTCATCTGAGCCGGGGAATGAGCAGTTCTTC. This sequence joins TRBV18 and TRBJ2-1, with D perhaps TRBD2 (5 bases). This CDR3 is 13 amino acids long. Trimming left V 5 bases short and J 7 bases short, with 12 bases between. Germline V gene lookup returns CDR1 KGHSH and CDR2 LQKENI.

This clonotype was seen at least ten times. The CDR3 protein is CASSRVRGTQETQYF. CDR3 DNA: TGTGCCAGCAGTAGGGTGAGGGGCACCCAAGAGACCCAGTACTTC. The chain couples TRBV6-5 to TRBJ2-5; perhaps D is TRBD1 or TRBD2 (5 bases each). Trimming left V 5 bases short and J 1 base short, with 14 bases between. The CDR3 sequence is 15 residues long. Germline CDR1 MNHEY, CDR2 SVGAGI.

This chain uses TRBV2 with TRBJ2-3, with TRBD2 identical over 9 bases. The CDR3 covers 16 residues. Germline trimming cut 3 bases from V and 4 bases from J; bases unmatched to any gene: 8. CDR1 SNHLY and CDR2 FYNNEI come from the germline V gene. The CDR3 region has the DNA TGTGCCAGCAGTGAGGTACCGGGACTAGCCTCAGATACGCAGTATTTT. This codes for CASSEVPGLASDTQYF. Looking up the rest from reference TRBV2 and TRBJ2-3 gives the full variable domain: EPEVTQTPSHQVTQMGQEVILRCVPISNHLYFYWYRQILGQKVEFLVSFYNNEISEKSEIFDDQFSVERPDGSNFTLKIRSTKLEDSAMYFCASSEVPGLASDTQYFGPGTRLTVL.

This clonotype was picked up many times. CDR3 in DNA: TGTGCCAGCAGCCACTATTCGGGACAGGGGGCAGATACGCAGTATTTT. Its protein is CASSHYSGQGADTQYF. This rearrangement joins TRBV3-1 to TRBJ2-3; 11 positions agree with TRBD1. This CDR3 has 16 residues. Germline V gives CDR1 LGHDT, CDR2 YNNKEL (reference sequence). V shed 3 bases, J shed 4 bases, and the junction held 6 bases outside the gene matches.

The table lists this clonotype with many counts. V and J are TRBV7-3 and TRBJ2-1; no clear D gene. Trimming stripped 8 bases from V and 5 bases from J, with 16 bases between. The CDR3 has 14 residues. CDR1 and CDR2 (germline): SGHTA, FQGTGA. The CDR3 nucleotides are TGTGCCAGCGTAACTCTAACAACCGACAATGAGCAGTTCTTC. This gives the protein CASVTLTTDNEQFF.

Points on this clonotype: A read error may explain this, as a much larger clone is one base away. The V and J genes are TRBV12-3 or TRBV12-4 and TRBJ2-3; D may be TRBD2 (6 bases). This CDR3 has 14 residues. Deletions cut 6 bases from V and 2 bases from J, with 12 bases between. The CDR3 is CASRRDSDTDTQYF. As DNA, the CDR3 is TGTGCCAGCAGGCGGGACTCAGACACAGATACGCAGTATTTT.

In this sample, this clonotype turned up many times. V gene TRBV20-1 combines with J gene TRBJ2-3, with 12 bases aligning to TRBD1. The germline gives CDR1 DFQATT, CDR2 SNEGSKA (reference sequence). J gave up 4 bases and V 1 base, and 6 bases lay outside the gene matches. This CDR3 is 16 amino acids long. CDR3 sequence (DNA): TGCAGTGCTAGAGCACCGGGACAGGGGGCCCCAGATACGCAGTATTTT. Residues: CSARAPGQGAPDTQYF.

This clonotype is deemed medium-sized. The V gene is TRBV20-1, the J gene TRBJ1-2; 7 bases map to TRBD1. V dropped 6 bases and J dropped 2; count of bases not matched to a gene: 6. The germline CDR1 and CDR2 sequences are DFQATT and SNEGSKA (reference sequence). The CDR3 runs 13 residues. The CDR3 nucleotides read TGCAGTGCGGCCGAAGGGGGCAACTATGGCTACACCTTC. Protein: CSAAEGGNYGYTF.

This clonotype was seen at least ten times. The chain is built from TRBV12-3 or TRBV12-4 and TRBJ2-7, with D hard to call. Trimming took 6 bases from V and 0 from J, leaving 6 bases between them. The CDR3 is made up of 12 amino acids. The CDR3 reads CASSPSSYEQYF. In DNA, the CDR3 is TGTGCCAGCAGCCCTAGCTCCTACGAGCAGTACTTC.